The present entry profiles one TCR beta chain with its context. Its antigen is not known. These data belong to a study of PD-1 blockade in classical Hodgkin lymphoma. Study-level points and caveats: CD4+ TCR diversity rose significantly by C4D1, and CD8+ TCR diversity did not. What caused the repertoire differences, perhaps disease activity or prior therapy, remains undefined. Patients with an early start, nivolumab under 1 year after ASCT, were excluded.

After removal of 4 bases from V and 8 bases from J, the junction contained 10 bases not matched to a gene. CDR1 and CDR2 from the germline V gene are GTSNPN and SVGIG (reference sequence). The CDR3 extends over 14 amino acids. Only in-frame clones appear in the TCRdb table, and some are missing; sequencing was by immunoSEQ multiplex PCR. The profile shows over 9,500 clones, about 82% of them singletons. Time point specified: cycle 4 day 1 (C4D1), after more than five weeks of nivolumab. Each patient experienced a relapse that followed autologous stem cell transplantation, and brentuximab vedotin exposure varied. When best responses were assessed, they were complete response, partial response or progressive disease.

This chain joins TRBV30 and TRBJ2-1, with TRBD2 matching over 8 bases. The material was peripheral blood mononuclear cells (PBMCs), obtained before the fourth cycle of nivolumab. The source of this sequence is a human donor with classical Hodgkin lymphoma. The CDR3: CAWTPGLVIHEQFF. CDR3 DNA: TGTGCCTGGACCCCGGGACTAGTTATCCATGAGCAGTTCTTC.